Presented here are 22 T cell receptor beta chains from one specimen sequenced in a study of a mutant IDH1 vaccine in newly diagnosed glioma. This table comes from immunoSEQ multiplex PCR, and its TCRdb copy is limited to in-frame clones, with some not included. The table lists about 64,000 clones, around 83% of them singletons, with roughly 4% in the top ten. Time point: week 23, last vaccination. Mutant IDH1 20-mer peptide, at 300 ug, made up each vaccine dose, with topical imiquimod. The antigens for these receptors are not known. Sample: PBMCs, taken from a glioma patient whose treatment included an IDH1 peptide vaccine. These receptors originate from a man younger than 45 with glioma.

V and J are TRBV27 and TRBJ2-1; 10 bases map to TRBD1. The junction had 7 bases not matched to a gene; V was cut back by 10 bases and J by 1 base. The CDR3 is 15 residues long. Looked up from germline, CDR1 is MNHEY and CDR2 is SMNVEV (reference sequence). CDR3 nucleotide sequence: TGTGCCACGCTGACAGGGGGCAGTTCCTACAATGAGCAGTTCTTC. Its protein product is CATLTGGSSYNEQFF.

The chain couples TRBV19 to TRBJ2-2; possibly TRBD1 for D (5 bases). Trimming removed 5 bases from V and 5 bases from J, with 21 bases in between. Germline V CDR1 and CDR2: LNHDA, SQIVND (reference sequence). The CDR3 length is 17 residues. The CDR3 DNA follows: TGTGCCAGTAGTTCCCGGACCCTTCGGGCAGGGACCGGGGAGCTGTTTTTT. Protein: CASSSRTLRAGTGELFF.

The CDR3 region has the DNA TGTGCCAGCAGCCCCGAAGGGCAGGGGATCCTTTCACCCCTCCACTTT. It encodes CASSPEGQGILSPLHF. The chain uses TRBV5-8 and TRBJ1-6; a weak D match, TRBD1 (6 bases). The CDR3 runs to 16 residues. V was cut by 4 bases and J by 9 bases, with 20 bases left in between. Germline CDR1 and CDR2: SGHTS and YDEGEE.

The CDR3 DNA sequence: TGCGCCAGCAGCCCCGAGGGGGGGGCCGCCGGGGAGCTGTTTTTT. This translates into CASSPEGGAAGELFF. The chain employs TRBV4-1 and TRBJ2-2, with a weak D call TRBD2 (7 bases). V dropped 4 bases and J dropped 6 bases, with 15 bases sitting between them. The germline V gene encodes CDR1 MGHRA and CDR2 YSYEKL. The CDR3 is made up of 15 amino acids.

The chain combines TRBV25-1 with TRBJ1-1; D possibly corresponds to TRBD1 (6 bases). The V end lost 3 bases, the J end lost 4 bases, and 18 bases lay between the germline ends. CDR1 and CDR2 from the germline V gene are MGHDK and SYGVNS. The CDR3 has 16 amino acids. The chain's CDR3 is CASSDPREGGSTEAFF. As DNA, the CDR3 is TGTGCCAGCAGTGACCCCCGAGAGGGGGGATCCACTGAAGCTTTCTTT.

The chain joins TRBV6-6 to TRBJ1-6; D perhaps matches TRBD1 (6 bases). The germline gives CDR1 MNHNY, CDR2 SVGAGI (reference sequence). The CDR3 covers 16 residues. Trimming removed 1 base from V and 7 bases from J, with 14 bases in between. The CDR3 DNA reads as TGTGCCAGCAGTTACTACCAGGACAGTGTAAATTCACCCCTCCACTTT. It specifies CASSYYQDSVNSPLHF.

The CDR3 protein is CAWSALGSHEQYF. In nucleotides, the CDR3 is TGTGCCTGGAGTGCTCTAGGGTCCCACGAGCAGTACTTC. The chain joins TRBV30 to TRBJ2-7; D not resolved. The CDR3 is 13 residues long. In germline, CDR1 is GTSNPN, CDR2 SVGIG (reference sequence). V dropped 1 base and J dropped 5 bases, with 12 bases sitting between them.

The chain combines TRBV18 with TRBJ1-1; D ambiguous. Germline V gives CDR1 KGHSH, CDR2 LQKENI. There are 13 residues in the CDR3. Trimming stripped 3 bases from V and 0 bases from J, with 5 bases between. DNA for the CDR3: TGTGCCAGCTCACCTACTGTGAACACTGAAGCTTTCTTT. Residues: CASSPTVNTEAFF.

The chain combines TRBV27 with TRBJ1-4; 11 bases agree with TRBD1. The CDR3 covers 15 residues. The V and J ends lost 1 base and 6 bases, in that order; junction bases with no gene match: 1. CDR1 is MNHEY and CDR2 is SMNVEV in the germline V gene (reference sequence). CDR3: CASSLWGQGDEKLFF. Written as DNA, the CDR3 is TGTGCCAGCAGTTTATGGGGACAGGGGGATGAAAAACTGTTTTTT.

The chain has TRBV7-9 and TRBJ2-7; TRBD1 is a possible D gene (6 bases). With 2 bases removed from V and 7 bases from J, the gap between germline ends came to 12 bases. The CDR3 is 13 residues long. In germline, CDR1 is SEHNR, CDR2 FQNEAQ (reference sequence). This CDR3 is CASSLKQGQEQYF. CDR3 DNA sequence: TGTGCCAGCAGCTTAAAACAGGGCCAGGAGCAGTACTTC.

This clone was recorded only once. CDR3 sequence reads: CASSPEAHRREKLFF. CDR3 sequence (DNA): TGTGCCAGCAGCCCCGAAGCACACCGGAGGGAAAAACTGTTTTTT. The J gene is TRBJ1-4, the V gene TRBV11-1; D is uncertain. This CDR3 spans 15 amino acids. Trimming shortened V by 5 bases and J by 8 bases, and 18 bases separated the two germline ends. Per germline, CDR1 SGHAT and CDR2 FQDESV (reference sequence).

The rearrangement uses TRBV5-6 and TRBJ2-7; D is uncertain. Germline CDR1 and CDR2: SGHDT and YYEEEE. CDR3 size: 12 residues. V was trimmed by 2 bases and J by 6 bases, leaving 9 bases between them. The CDR3 nucleotides are TGTGCCAGCAGCTTATCGTCGCTCGAGCAGTACTTC. It translates to CASSLSSLEQYF.

This rearrangement joins TRBV5-1 to TRBJ2-1; 7 bases fit TRBD1. There are 16 residues in the CDR3. V lost 4 bases, J lost 0 bases, and 7 bases stayed unmatched. CDR1 and CDR2 (germline): SGHRS, YFSETQ. CDR3 region: CASSNLQGSSYNEQFF. CDR3 DNA: TGCGCCAGCAGCAACCTACAGGGGAGCTCCTACAATGAGCAGTTCTTC.

The chain recombines TRBV29-1 with TRBJ2-7; weak D call: TRBD1 (5 bases). The CDR3 has 13 residues. Trimming stripped 4 bases from V and 1 base from J, with 11 bases between. Per germline, CDR1 SQVTM and CDR2 ANQGSEA. The CDR3 region is CSVAQGRSYEQYF. CDR3 DNA: TGCAGCGTTGCCCAGGGAAGGTCCTACGAGCAGTACTTC.

This chain links TRBV5-4 with TRBJ2-7, with D unclear. V shed 1 base and J shed 5 bases, with 10 bases lying between them. CDR1 SGHNT and CDR2 YYREEE come from the germline V gene (reference sequence). CDR3 length: 13 residues. The CDR3: CASSLRRKNEQYF. Written as DNA, the CDR3 is TGTGCCAGCAGCTTGAGGCGCAAGAACGAGCAGTACTTC.

The chain joins TRBV7-9 to TRBJ2-2; D is perhaps TRBD1 or TRBD2 (5 bases each). Germline CDR1 reads SEHNR; CDR2 reads FQNEAQ (reference sequence). Deletions cut 7 bases from V and 3 bases from J, with 21 bases between. CDR3 length equals 17 residues. The DNA for the CDR3 is TGTGCCAGCAAAAGGGGTCCTACGGGGAAGGACACCGGGGAGCTGTTTTTT. It translates to CASKRGPTGKDTGELFF.

This clone has just a few counts. The J gene is TRBJ1-1, the V gene TRBV13; D is undetermined. Trimming removed 2 bases at V and 5 bases at J, with 6 bases between. The germline gives CDR1 PRHDT, CDR2 FYEKMQ (reference sequence). The CDR3 spans 12 residues. The CDR3 loop is CASSLKRTEAFF. The CDR3 DNA is TGTGCCAGCAGCTTAAAGCGGACTGAAGCTTTCTTT.

The V gene is TRBV2, the J gene TRBJ2-1; D possibly matches TRBD1 or TRBD2 (5 bases each). The V gene's germline CDR1 is SNHLY and CDR2 FYNNEI. The V end lost 10 bases, the J end lost 5 bases, and 18 bases lay between the germline ends. The CDR3 totals 14 residues. The CDR3 here is CATLRELQDNEQFF. In DNA, the CDR3 is TGTGCCACCCTCAGGGAGTTACAAGACAATGAGCAGTTCTTC.

This clone showed up just a few times. The chain uses TRBV5-1 and TRBJ1-1; D possibly corresponds to TRBD1 (6 bases). Trimming took off 0 bases at V and 3 bases at J, with 9 bases between the two ends. From germline, CDR1 is SGHRS and CDR2 YFSETQ. The length of the CDR3 is 14 residues. The CDR3 loop is CASSLVRGDTEAFF. The CDR3 DNA reads as TGCGCCAGCAGCTTGGTTAGGGGGGACACTGAAGCTTTCTTT. Full variable domain (rest looked up from reference TRBV5-1 and TRBJ1-1): KAGVTQTPRYLIKTRGQQVTLSCSPISGHRSVSWYQQTPGQGLQFLFEYFSETQRNKGNFPGRFSGRQFSNSRSEMNVSTLELGDSALYLCASSLVRGDTEAFFGQGTRLTVV.

This chain joins TRBV19 and TRBJ1-5; 9 bases map to TRBD1. The ends lost 0 bases at V and 5 bases at J; junction bases unmatched: 2. The CDR3 runs to 15 residues. Per the germline V gene, CDR1 is LNHDA and CDR2 is SQIVND (reference sequence). CDR3 loop: CASSIEGTGHQPQHF. DNA for the CDR3: TGTGCCAGTAGTATAGAAGGGACAGGGCATCAGCCCCAGCATTTT.

The J gene is TRBJ1-6, the V gene TRBV30; no clear D gene. Deletions cut 5 bases from V and 7 bases from J, with 24 bases between. Germline-derived CDR1 and CDR2 are GTSNPN and SVGIG (reference sequence). There are 17 residues in the CDR3. Here the CDR3 reads CAWESLHAHGVNSPLHF. The CDR3 DNA reads as TGTGCCTGGGAATCTTTACACGCACACGGGGTAAATTCACCCCTCCACTTT.

The genes are TRBV5-4 and TRBJ1-1; D unresolved. Trimming left V 6 bases short and J 5 bases short, with 11 bases between. Germline V gene data show CDR1 as SGHNT and CDR2 as YYREEE (reference sequence). The length of the CDR3 is 12 residues. CDR3 residues: CASTRRLTEAFF. CDR3 coding DNA: TGTGCCAGCACCCGCCGGTTAACTGAAGCTTTCTTT.